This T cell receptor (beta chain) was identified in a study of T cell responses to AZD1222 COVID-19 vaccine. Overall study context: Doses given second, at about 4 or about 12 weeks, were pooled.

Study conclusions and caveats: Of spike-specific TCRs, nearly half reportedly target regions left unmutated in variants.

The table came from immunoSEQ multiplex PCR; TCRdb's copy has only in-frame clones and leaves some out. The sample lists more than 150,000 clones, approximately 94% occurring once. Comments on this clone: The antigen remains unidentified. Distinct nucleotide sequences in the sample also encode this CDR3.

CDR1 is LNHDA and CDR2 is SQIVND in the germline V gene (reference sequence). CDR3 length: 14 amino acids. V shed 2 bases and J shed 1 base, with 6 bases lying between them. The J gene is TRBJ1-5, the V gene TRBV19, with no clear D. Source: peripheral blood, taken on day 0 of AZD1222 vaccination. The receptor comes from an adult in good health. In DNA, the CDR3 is TGTGCCAGTAGTATACTAGGCAGCAATCAGCCCCAGCATTTT. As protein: CASSILGSNQPQHF.